Listed below are T cell receptor beta chains from one sample, sequenced in a study of blood T cell repertoires in COVID-19. The data were produced by immunoSEQ multiplex PCR, yet TCRdb's version contains in-frame clones alone and is incomplete. This sample has 55,000 to 70,000 clones, with about 90% found just once. The material sequenced was peripheral blood. These receptors originate from a man in his sixties with acute or convalescent COVID-19. Each CDR3 is given with its conserved first and last residue. D genes are given only for firm matches. A row's size may be missing; if present it is once, few, many or a size class.

TRBV12-3/TRBV12-4	.	TRBJ2-1	.	CASSLRDEQFF	TGTGCCAGCAGTTTGCGGGATGAGCAGTTCTTC
TRBV7-2	.	TRBJ1-6	.	CASSLLENMRSALHF	TGTGCCAGCAGCTTATTGGAGAATATGAGGTCGGCCCTCCACTTT
TRBV19	.	TRBJ1-2	.	CASQHNGGSPAGNYGYTF	TGTGCCAGTCAACATAACGGTGGAAGCCCCGCGGGGAACTATGGCTACACCTTC
TRBV2	once	TRBJ2-1	TRBD2	CASSWTSGGGNEQFF	TGTGCCAGCAGTTGGACTAGCGGGGGAGGAAATGAGCAGTTCTTC
TRBV10-3	.	TRBJ1-1	TRBD1	CAISSDRENTEAFF	TGTGCCATCAGTTCGGACAGGGAGAACACTGAAGCTTTCTTT
TRBV19	once	TRBJ2-3	TRBD2	CASSTLLSGGRTDTQYF	TGTGCCAGTAGTACTCTCCTTAGCGGGGGCCGCACAGATACGCAGTATTTT
TRBV7-2	.	TRBJ2-2	.	CASSLSRDFANTGELFF	TGTGCCAGCAGCCTAAGCCGGGACTTCGCGAACACCGGGGAGCTGTTTTTT
TRBV4-3	.	TRBJ1-4	.	CASSQEYFPNEKLFF	TGCGCCAGCAGCCAAGAGTACTTCCCCAATGAAAAACTGTTTTTT
TRBV2	.	TRBJ1-2	TRBD1	CASSEARRAGGGYTF	TGTGCCAGCAGTGAAGCGCGTAGGGCAGGGGGAGGCTACACCTTC
TRBV5-4	.	TRBJ1-2	.	CASSLDRIYGYTF	TGTGCCAGCAGCCTTGACAGAATCTATGGCTACACCTTC
TRBV19	.	TRBJ1-5	.	CASSIQVDQPQHF	TGTGCCAGTAGTATACAGGTTGATCAGCCCCAGCATTTT
TRBV11-2	few	TRBJ2-4	.	CASSSLAKNIQYF	TGTGCCAGCAGCTCACTAGCCAAAAACATTCAGTACTTC
TRBV6-5	.	TRBJ2-2	.	CASNSQGNTGELFF	TGTGCCAGCAACTCACAGGGGAACACCGGGGAGCTGTTTTTT
TRBV3-1/TRBV3-2	.	TRBJ2-5	TRBD2	CASSPGLAGALGGETQYF	TGTGCCAGCAGCCCGGGACTAGCGGGGGCGCTCGGTGGAGAGACCCAGTACTTC
TRBV29-1	.	TRBJ1-1	.	CSVTTAMNTEAFF	TGCAGCGTAACAACAGCAATGAACACTGAAGCTTTCTTT
TRBV11-2	once	TRBJ2-1	.	CASQGYNEQFF	TGTGCCTCCCAGGGATACAATGAGCAGTTCTTC
TRBV30	once	TRBJ1-2	.	CAWRQGPGYTF	TGTGCCTGGAGGCAGGGCCCTGGCTACACCTTC
TRBV5-1	.	TRBJ2-3	TRBD2	CASTLGTSGGDTQYF	TGCGCCAGCACACTCGGGACTAGCGGGGGCGATACGCAGTATTTT
TRBV3-1/TRBV3-2	.	TRBJ1-5	TRBD1	CASSQESAGTGPNQPQHF	TGTGCCAGCAGCCAAGAGAGTGCCGGGACAGGGCCAAATCAGCCCCAGCATTTT
TRBV7-2	.	TRBJ1-1	TRBD1	CASSTRQGAWTEAFF	TGTGCCAGCAGCACCCGACAGGGGGCATGGACTGAAGCTTTCTTT
TRBV29-1	.	TRBJ2-3	TRBD2	CSVAGTSGGASSTDTQYF	TGCAGCGTTGCGGGGACTAGCGGGGGGGCATCTAGCACAGATACGCAGTATTTT
TRBV11-2	.	TRBJ2-7	.	CASSFEGVEQYF	TGTGCCAGCAGCTTTGAGGGAGTTGAGCAGTACTTC
TRBV6-5	.	TRBJ2-5	.	CASRGTGETQYF	TGTGCCAGCAGGGGAACAGGGGAGACCCAGTACTTC
TRBV9	.	TRBJ1-3	.	CASSSLGIAGNTIYF	TGTGCCAGCAGCTCCCTCGGTATTGCTGGAAACACCATATATTTT
TRBV3-1/TRBV3-2	.	TRBJ1-5	TRBD1	CASSHETPGQGWNQPQHF	TGTGCCAGCAGCCATGAAACCCCGGGACAGGGCTGGAATCAGCCCCAGCATTTT
TRBV7-8	medium-sized	TRBJ1-2	TRBD1	CASSLDRDRGDGYTF	TGTGCCAGCAGCTTAGATCGGGACAGGGGCGATGGCTACACCTTC
TRBV19	.	TRBJ1-5	TRBD1	CASSRGQGPGTPQHF	TGTGCCAGTAGTAGGGGACAGGGCCCGGGGACGCCCCAGCATTTT
TRBV5-1	.	TRBJ2-3	.	CASSGGGTSTDTQYF	TGCGCCAGCAGCGGTGGCGGGACTAGCACAGATACGCAGTATTTT
TRBV11-2	.	TRBJ1-3	.	CASSSNSGNTIYF	TGTGCCAGCAGCTCCAACTCTGGAAACACCATATATTTT
TRBV7-9	.	TRBJ2-1	.	CASSFGGLQYGEQFF	TGTGCCAGCAGCTTCGGGGGTTTACAATATGGTGAGCAGTTCTTC
TRBV9	.	TRBJ2-5	TRBD2	CASSTGLAGGETQYF	TGTGCCAGCAGCACCGGACTAGCGGGGGGAGAGACCCAGTACTTC
TRBV4-3	.	TRBJ1-2	.	CASSQDKQASYGYTF	TGCGCCAGCAGCCAAGATAAACAGGCCAGCTATGGCTACACCTTC
TRBV7-2	.	TRBJ2-1	TRBD1	CASSLVLRTGGYNEQFF	TGTGCCAGCAGCTTAGTCCTCAGGACAGGGGGCTACAATGAGCAGTTCTTC
TRBV7-2	.	TRBJ1-1	.	CASSPLTVNTEAFF	TGTGCCAGCAGCCCCCTGACAGTCAACACTGAAGCTTTCTTT
TRBV5-5	once	TRBJ1-1	.	CASSFRGPETGNTEAFF	TGTGCCAGCAGCTTTCGTGGGCCCGAGACAGGGAACACTGAAGCTTTCTTT
TRBV15	.	TRBJ1-4	.	CATSRERAGDEKLFF	TGTGCCACCAGCAGAGAGCGGGCAGGAGATGAAAAACTGTTTTTT
TRBV6-5	few	TRBJ1-6	.	CASGGGRVQSPLHF	TGTGCCAGCGGCGGGGGGAGGGTACAATCACCCCTCCACTTT
TRBV19	many	TRBJ2-5	TRBD1	CASRGTGVTGETQYF	TGTGCCAGTAGGGGTACAGGGGTGACCGGAGAGACCCAGTACTTC
TRBV9	.	TRBJ1-2	.	CASSVGPQGYTANYGYTF	TGTGCCAGCAGCGTAGGCCCACAGGGTTATACAGCTAACTATGGCTACACCTTC
TRBV6-5	.	TRBJ2-7	.	CASKQTYEQYF	TGTGCCAGCAAACAAACCTACGAGCAGTACTTC
TRBV12-3/TRBV12-4	.	TRBJ2-1	.	CASSLAGNEQFF	TGTGCCAGCAGTTTAGCCGGGAATGAGCAGTTCTTC
TRBV7-2	once	TRBJ2-1	.	CASSVPGRSYNEQFF	TGTGCCAGCAGCGTCCCAGGCAGGTCCTACAATGAGCAGTTCTTC
TRBV19	.	TRBJ1-4	.	CATSDGGQEKLFF	TGTGCCACCAGCGACGGGGGGCAGGAAAAACTGTTTTTT
TRBV7-6	.	TRBJ2-1	TRBD2	CASSLAPSGGTNEQFF	TGTGCCAGCAGCTTAGCCCCCAGCGGGGGTACCAATGAGCAGTTCTTC
TRBV27	.	TRBJ1-2	.	CASSPPPRGGPMEGYTF	TGTGCCAGCAGTCCACCCCCCCGGGGAGGACCTATGGAGGGCTACACCTTC
TRBV5-1	.	TRBJ2-1	TRBD1	CASSFGTGVYNEQFF	TGCGCCAGCAGCTTCGGGACAGGGGTCTACAATGAGCAGTTCTTC
TRBV7-6	once	TRBJ2-1	.	CASSLSWQGLGNEQFF	TGTGCCAGCAGCTTAAGTTGGCAGGGTCTCGGCAATGAGCAGTTCTTC
TRBV24-1	.	TRBJ1-5	TRBD1	CATSDNPVEGTGSYQPQHF	TGTGCCACCAGTGATAATCCCGTTGAGGGGACAGGGAGTTATCAGCCCCAGCATTTT
TRBV6-2/TRBV6-3	.	TRBJ2-1	TRBD2	CASSYSSGWGLGNEQFF	TGTGCCAGCAGTTACTCGTCGGGGTGGGGACTAGGCAATGAGCAGTTCTTC
TRBV6-5	.	TRBJ1-2	TRBD1	CASSMTGDGYTF	TGTGCCAGCAGTATGACAGGGGACGGCTACACCTTC
TRBV6-1	.	TRBJ2-4	TRBD2	CASSEPWGGELSKNIQYF	TGTGCCAGCAGTGAGCCCTGGGGGGGAGAGTTATCCAAAAACATTCAGTACTTC
TRBV5-4	few	TRBJ1-1	.	CASSLGQAPEAFF	TGTGCCAGCAGCTTGGGTCAGGCTCCTGAAGCTTTCTTT
TRBV7-2	.	TRBJ1-6	TRBD1	CASSAGQGRESPLHF	TGTGCCAGCAGCGCGGGACAGGGAAGGGAATCACCCCTCCACTTT
TRBV15	.	TRBJ2-3	.	CATSRERTWTDTQYF	TGTGCCACCAGCAGAGAAAGGACTTGGACAGATACGCAGTATTTT
TRBV6-5	.	TRBJ1-1	TRBD1	CASSYRTGALNTEAFF	TGTGCCAGCAGTTACCGTACAGGGGCCTTGAACACTGAAGCTTTCTTT
TRBV27	.	TRBJ1-1	TRBD1	CASTSDRADTEAFF	TGTGCCAGCACGTCGGACAGGGCGGACACTGAAGCTTTCTTT
TRBV11-2	.	TRBJ2-1	TRBD2	CASSLVFNGGAVLNEQFF	TGTGCCAGCAGCTTAGTATTTAACGGGGGGGCGGTTTTAAATGAGCAGTTCTTC